This T cell receptor (beta chain) was sequenced during a study of technical replicates of blood from several donors (dated by TCRdb to 2016 to 2017). About this clone: Its recognized antigen is unknown. One base away there is no much larger clone; base qualities are not given.

Taken from the germline V gene, the CDR1 and CDR2 loops are MNHEY and SVGAGI. The CDR3 numbers 15 residues from cysteine through phenylalanine. Of all the DNA, just the CDR3 is kept, 45 bases in frame from base 1. The junction carries 11 bases between V and J, which are trimmed by 0 bases and 3 bases respectively. The library was obtained by the immunoSEQ multiplex PCR assay. This immuneACCESS table, as held by TCRdb, lists in-frame sequences with V and J called but not all clones. Of the missing ones, under half trace to an unresolved V gene in checked studies; the others have no known cause. The sample table records some 87,000 clones; 90% to 97% of these occur just once. About 0.33% of the sample goes to the ten largest clones.

Sequenced: T cells isolated from PBMCs. The chain was built from TRBV6-5 and TRBJ1-1, with no reliable assignment of the D segment. The origin of this receptor is a human donor in good health. The DNA sequence reads TGTGCCAGCAGTTACTCGAACCTGGCGGACACTGAAGCTTTCTTT. It encodes CASSYSNLADTEAFF.